One T cell receptor (beta chain) is described in this entry. In the authors' methods: The authors estimated nucleated cell counts from reference gene primer amplification. Some clones are missing from TCRdb's copy, which holds only in-frame ones; the method was immunoSEQ multiplex PCR. The V and J calls and clone size were taken over from that table, and D and trimming were inferred from the DNA. The data hold around 150,000 clones, with approximately 84% observed a single time. Germline CDR1 and CDR2: MNHNY and SVGAGI (reference sequence). With 0 bases clipped from V and 5 bases from J, the junction kept 4 bases outside the gene matches. This CDR3 contains 15 residues. The sample comes from a study of blood T cell repertoires in COVID-19.

The sample was PBMCs or T cells enriched from blood (not recorded which). This rearrangement joins TRBV6-6 to TRBJ1-1; 9 bases are shared with TRBD1. The TCR was taken from a woman between 50 and 59 years old with acute COVID-19. CDR3 amino acids: CASSYSGTGLTEAFF. The CDR3 coding sequence is TGTGCCAGCAGTTACTCCGGGACAGGGTTGACTGAAGCTTTCTTT.